These 14 T cell receptor beta chains were sequenced from one sample in a study of cytomegalovirus exposure and HLA in healthy donors. In the PCR, 60 Vbeta and 13 Jbeta primers were used. Sequencing was performed with immunoSEQ multiplex PCR; in TCRdb, only in-frame clones are kept and a portion is missing. The sample has roughly 120,000 clones; 73% are singletons. Sample: PBMCs. The receptors here all came from a woman in her forties in good health and CMV-seronegative.

V gene TRBV9 combines with J gene TRBJ2-5; 14 nucleotides match TRBD2. The junction had 6 bases not matched to a gene; V was cut back by 7 bases and J by 4 bases. This CDR3 comprises 15 residues. The germline V gene encodes CDR1 SGDLS and CDR2 YYNGEE. CDR3: CASGGLAGGGETQYF. The DNA for the CDR3 is TGTGCCAGCGGAGGACTAGCGGGGGGCGGAGAGACCCAGTACTTC.

The chain links TRBV7-6 to TRBJ2-3, with D perhaps matching TRBD1 (6 bases). With 1 base removed from V and 0 bases from J, the gap between germline ends came to 14 bases. The CDR3 totals 17 residues. The germline CDR1 and CDR2 sequences are SGHVS and FNYEAQ. The DNA of the CDR3 is TGTGCCAGCAGCTTAGGGTTGGGGGCAGCTAGCACAGATACGCAGTATTTT. It codes for CASSLGLGAASTDTQYF.

The gene calls are TRBV7-8 and TRBJ2-2; tentative D call: TRBD1 (6 bases). Germline CDR1 is SGHVS and CDR2 is FQNEAQ. The CDR3 has 12 residues. Trimming pared 10 bases from V and 1 base from J, leaving 7 bases between. The CDR3, as DNA: TGTGCCACGGGACAGAACACCGGGGAGCTGTTTTTT. Translated, it gives CATGQNTGELFF.

The V and J genes are TRBV7-2 and TRBJ2-7; 13 nucleotides line up with TRBD2. CDR3 length: 17 residues. With 0 bases clipped from V and 4 bases from J, the junction kept 6 bases outside the gene matches. Germline V gene data show CDR1 as SGHTA and CDR2 as FQGNSA. CDR3 region: CASSLATRLAGGYEQYF. CDR3 bases: TGTGCCAGCAGCTTAGCGACCCGACTAGCGGGAGGATACGAGCAGTACTTC.

Comments on this clone: One junction end disagrees with the germline gene, perhaps due to a read error. The V gene is TRBV4-3, the J gene TRBJ1-4, with D perhaps TRBD1 (5 bases). The CDR3 has 14 amino acids. Germline values: CDR1 LGHNA, CDR2 YSLEER. The CDR3 here is CASSQGVADEKLFF. CDR3 bases: TGCGCCAGCAGTCAAGGGGTGGCGGATGAAAAACTGTTTTTT.

This clone has more than one count but fewer than ten. The junction departs from the called germline gene at one end, perhaps through a read error. The chain is built from TRBV10-3 and TRBJ1-2; 8 nucleotides align to TRBD1. Germline CDR1 is ENHRY and CDR2 is SYGVKD. The CDR3 runs to 14 residues. CDR3 nucleotides: TGTGCCAGCAGTCCTGGGACAGGTTTCTATGGCTACACCTTC. This sequence encodes CASSPGTGFYGYTF.

This chain joins TRBV6-5 and TRBJ2-2; the D gene is possibly TRBD2 (5 bases). Trimming removed 6 bases at V and 2 bases at J, with 13 bases between. Germline V gene sequence: CDR1 MNHEY, CDR2 SVGAGI. The CDR3 covers 15 residues. CDR3 region: CASRTGGKNTGELFF. The CDR3 coding sequence is TGTGCCAGCAGGACCGGAGGCAAAAACACCGGGGAGCTGTTTTTT.

V and J are TRBV28 and TRBJ2-5; weak D call: TRBD2 (6 bases). Trimming removed 6 bases at V and 3 bases at J, with 17 bases between. This CDR3 contains 15 residues. Germline-derived CDR1 and CDR2 are MDHEN and SYDVKM. The DNA of the CDR3 is TGTGCCAGCAGAGCCTTAGGGACGGGAGAAGAGACCCAGTACTTC. Encoded protein: CASRALGTGEETQYF.

The chain has TRBV18 and TRBJ1-2; TRBD1 aligns across 8 bases. Germline loops: CDR1 KGHSH, CDR2 LQKENI. The CDR3 runs to 17 residues. The trim removed 4 bases at V and 3 bases at J, leaving 13 bases unmatched. The CDR3 DNA sequence: TGTGCCAGCTCACTCTGGACAGGGCCCGAAGGTGACTATGGCTACACCTTC. Protein: CASSLWTGPEGDYGYTF.

The J gene is TRBJ2-1, the V gene TRBV5-1; perhaps TRBD1 as D (6 bases). CDR3 size: 16 residues. Trimming took off 4 bases at V and 4 bases at J, with 18 bases between the two ends. Germline CDR1 SGHRS, CDR2 YFSETQ. CDR3 DNA: TGCGCCAGCAGCCCGCTTGGACAGAGCCCATACAATGAGCAGTTCTTC. This translates into CASSPLGQSPYNEQFF.

This rearrangement joins TRBV7-2 to TRBJ2-2; 7 bases line up with TRBD2. The CDR3 has 14 residues. CDR1 is SGHTA and CDR2 is FQGNSA in the germline V gene. The ends lost 6 bases at V and 5 bases at J; junction bases unmatched: 6. The CDR3 region has the DNA TGTGCCAGCAGAGCCAATAGCGGGACCGGGGAGCTGTTTTTT. Translating gives CASRANSGTGELFF.

This clone was seen once. The chain uses TRBV7-9 and TRBJ2-2; 11 bases agree with TRBD1. The V segment lost 5 bases and the J segment 5 bases; nucleotides outside the gene matches: 4. The germline V gene encodes CDR1 SEHNR and CDR2 FQNEAQ (reference sequence). The CDR3 runs to 15 residues. CDR3 nucleotides: TGTGCCAGCAGCGAGGGACAGGGGGGGACCGGGGAGCTGTTTTTT. Amino acids: CASSEGQGGTGELFF.

The chain is built from TRBV4-1 and TRBJ2-1, with D hard to call. Germline CDR1 and CDR2: MGHRA and YSYEKL. This CDR3 is built from 15 residues. V was pared by 4 bases and J by 0 bases, with 10 bases between. The CDR3 spells CASSPRGDSYNEQFF. Written as DNA, the CDR3 is TGCGCCAGCAGCCCCCGTGGAGACTCCTACAATGAGCAGTTCTTC.

In its sample, this clone was seen a few times. The genes are TRBV4-3 and TRBJ1-1; 7 bases fit TRBD1. Germline V gene data show CDR1 as LGHNA and CDR2 as YSLEER. V trimming: 10 bases; J trimming: 3 bases; junction bases outside the gene matches: 17. The CDR3 covers 16 residues. The DNA for the CDR3 is TGCGCCACCCAGATCAATCTAGGGGGCTCACACACTGAAGCTTTCTTT. Encoded protein: CATQINLGGSHTEAFF.